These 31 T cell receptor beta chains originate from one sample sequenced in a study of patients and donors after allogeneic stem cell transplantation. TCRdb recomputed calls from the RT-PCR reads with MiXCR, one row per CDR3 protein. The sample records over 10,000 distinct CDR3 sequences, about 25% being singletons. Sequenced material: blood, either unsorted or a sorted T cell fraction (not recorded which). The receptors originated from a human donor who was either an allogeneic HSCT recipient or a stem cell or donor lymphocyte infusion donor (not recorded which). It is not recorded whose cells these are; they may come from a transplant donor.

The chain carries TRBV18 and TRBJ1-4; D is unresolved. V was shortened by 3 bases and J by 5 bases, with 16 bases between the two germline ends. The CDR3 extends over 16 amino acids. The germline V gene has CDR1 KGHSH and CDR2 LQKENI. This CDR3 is CASSPLPGSQNEKLFF. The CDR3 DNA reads TGTGCCAGCTCACCTCTCCCTGGCAGCCAGAATGAAAAACTGTTTTTT.

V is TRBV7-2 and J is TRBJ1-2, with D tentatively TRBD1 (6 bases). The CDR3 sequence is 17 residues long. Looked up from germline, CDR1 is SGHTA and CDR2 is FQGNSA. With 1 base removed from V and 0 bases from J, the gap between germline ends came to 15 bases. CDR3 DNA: TGTGCCAGCAGCTTAGTAGGCAGGGGTCCTTCTAACTATGGCTACACCTTC. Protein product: CASSLVGRGPSNYGYTF.

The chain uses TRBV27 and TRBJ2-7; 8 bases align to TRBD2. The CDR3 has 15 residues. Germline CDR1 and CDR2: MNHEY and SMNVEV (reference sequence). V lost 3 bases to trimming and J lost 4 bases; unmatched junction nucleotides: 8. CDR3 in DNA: TGTGCCAGCAGTTTTGGGGCGGGAGGTGTGTACGAGCAGTACTTC. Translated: CASSFGAGGVYEQYF.

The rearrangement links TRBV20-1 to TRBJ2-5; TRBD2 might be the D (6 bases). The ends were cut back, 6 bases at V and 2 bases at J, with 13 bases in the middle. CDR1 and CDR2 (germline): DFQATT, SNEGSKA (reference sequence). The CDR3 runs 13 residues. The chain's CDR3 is CSAPWREQETQYF. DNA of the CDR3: TGCAGTGCCCCTTGGAGGGAGCAAGAGACCCAGTACTTC.

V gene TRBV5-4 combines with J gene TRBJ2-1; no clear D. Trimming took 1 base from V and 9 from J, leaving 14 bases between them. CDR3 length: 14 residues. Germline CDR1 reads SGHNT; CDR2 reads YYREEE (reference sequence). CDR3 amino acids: CASSLYLGKGEQFF. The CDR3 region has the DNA TGTGCCAGCAGCTTGTATTTAGGGAAAGGTGAGCAGTTCTTC.

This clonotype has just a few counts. This CDR3 reads CSARSGTLSSGNTIYF. DNA of the CDR3: TGCAGTGCTAGATCCGGGACACTCAGCTCTGGAAACACCATATATTTT. This rearrangement joins TRBV20-1 to TRBJ1-3, with D tentatively TRBD1 (6 bases). V was trimmed by 2 bases and J by 0 bases, leaving 14 bases between them. This CDR3 spans 16 amino acids. Germline-derived CDR1 and CDR2 are DFQATT and SNEGSKA (reference sequence).

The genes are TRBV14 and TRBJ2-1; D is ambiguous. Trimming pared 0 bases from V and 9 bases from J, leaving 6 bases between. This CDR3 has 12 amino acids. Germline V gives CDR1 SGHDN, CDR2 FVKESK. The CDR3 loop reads CASSQELGEQFF. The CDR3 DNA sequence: TGTGCCAGCAGCCAAGAGTTGGGTGAGCAGTTCTTC.

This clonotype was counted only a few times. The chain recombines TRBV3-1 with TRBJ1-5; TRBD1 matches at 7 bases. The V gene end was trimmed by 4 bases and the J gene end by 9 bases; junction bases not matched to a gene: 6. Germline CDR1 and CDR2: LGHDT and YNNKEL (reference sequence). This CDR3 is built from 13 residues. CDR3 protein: CASSRQGDGPQHF. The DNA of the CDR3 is TGTGCCAGCAGCCGACAGGGTGATGGGCCCCAGCATTTT. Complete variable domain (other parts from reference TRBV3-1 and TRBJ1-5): DTAVSQTPKYLVTQMGNDKSIKCEQNLGHDTMYWYKQDSKKFLKIMFSYNNKELIINETVPNRFSPKSPDKAHLNLHINSLELGDSAVYFCASSRQGDGPQHFGDGTRLSIL.

The CDR3 region is CASRNQGNTDTQYF. DNA of the CDR3: TGTGCCAGCAGGAACCAGGGAAACACAGATACGCAGTATTTT. V usage is TRBV12-3 or TRBV12-4 and J usage is TRBJ2-3, with D perhaps TRBD1 (5 bases). The length of the CDR3 is 14 residues. V gave up 6 bases and J gave up 2 bases, with 12 bases separating them.

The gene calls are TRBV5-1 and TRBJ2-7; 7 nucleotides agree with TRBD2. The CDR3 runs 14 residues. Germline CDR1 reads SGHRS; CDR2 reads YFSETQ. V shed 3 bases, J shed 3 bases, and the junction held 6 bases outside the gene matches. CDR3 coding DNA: TGCGCCAGCAGCTCACTAGCGAGAGACTACGAGCAGTACTTC. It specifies CASSSLARDYEQYF.

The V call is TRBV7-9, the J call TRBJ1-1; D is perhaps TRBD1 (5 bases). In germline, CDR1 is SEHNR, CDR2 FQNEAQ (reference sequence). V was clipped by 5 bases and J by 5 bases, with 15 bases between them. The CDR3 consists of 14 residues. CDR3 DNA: TGTGCCAGCAGCCTGGGGGGGAAAGCGACTGAAGCTTTCTTT. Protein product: CASSLGGKATEAFF.

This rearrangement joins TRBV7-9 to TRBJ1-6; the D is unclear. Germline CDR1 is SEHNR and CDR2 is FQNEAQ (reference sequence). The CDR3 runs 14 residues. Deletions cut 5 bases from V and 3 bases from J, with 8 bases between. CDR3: CASSLEVYNSPLHF. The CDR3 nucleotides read TGTGCCAGCAGCCTCGAGGTCTATAATTCACCCCTCCACTTT.

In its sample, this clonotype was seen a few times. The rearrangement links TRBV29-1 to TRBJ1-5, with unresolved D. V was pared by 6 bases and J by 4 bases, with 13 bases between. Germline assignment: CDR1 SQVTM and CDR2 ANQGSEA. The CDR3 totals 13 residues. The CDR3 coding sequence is TGCAGCGTGGCCCAGGCGGGGAATCAGCCCCAGCATTTT. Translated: CSVAQAGNQPQHF.

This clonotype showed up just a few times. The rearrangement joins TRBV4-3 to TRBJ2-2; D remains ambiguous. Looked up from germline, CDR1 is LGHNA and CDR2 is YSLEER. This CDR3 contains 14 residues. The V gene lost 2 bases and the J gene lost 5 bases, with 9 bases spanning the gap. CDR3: CASSQWTRTGELFF. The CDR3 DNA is TGCGCCAGCAGCCAATGGACGCGAACCGGGGAGCTGTTTTTT.

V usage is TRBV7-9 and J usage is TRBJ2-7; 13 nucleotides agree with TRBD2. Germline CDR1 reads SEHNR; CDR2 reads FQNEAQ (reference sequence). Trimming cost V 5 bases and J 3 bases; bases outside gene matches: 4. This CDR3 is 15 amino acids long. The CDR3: CASSRRLAGGYEQYF. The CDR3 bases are TGTGCCAGCAGCCGACGACTAGCGGGAGGCTACGAGCAGTACTTC.

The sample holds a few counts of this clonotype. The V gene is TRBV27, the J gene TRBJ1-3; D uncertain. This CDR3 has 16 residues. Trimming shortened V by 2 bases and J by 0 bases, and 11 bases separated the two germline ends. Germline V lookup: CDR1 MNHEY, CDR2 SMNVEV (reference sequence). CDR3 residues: CASSLNRVSSGNTIYF. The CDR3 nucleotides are TGTGCCAGCAGTTTAAACCGGGTGAGCTCTGGAAACACCATATATTTT.

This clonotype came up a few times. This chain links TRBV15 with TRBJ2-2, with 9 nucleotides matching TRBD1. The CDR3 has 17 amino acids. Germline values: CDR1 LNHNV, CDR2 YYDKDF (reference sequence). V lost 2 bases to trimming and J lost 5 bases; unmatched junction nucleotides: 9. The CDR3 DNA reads TGTGCCACCAGCAGAAGATCGGGACAGGGTTGGACCGGGGAGCTGTTTTTT. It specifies CATSRRSGQGWTGELFF.

CDR3 DNA: TGTGCCAGCAGTTTAGCCGGGAAGAGGGGCAATCAGCCCCAGCATTTT. This codes for CASSLAGKRGNQPQHF. This sequence joins TRBV12-3 or TRBV12-4 and TRBJ1-5; the D is unclear. V was clipped by 0 bases and J by 2 bases, with 11 bases between them. CDR3 length equals 16 residues.

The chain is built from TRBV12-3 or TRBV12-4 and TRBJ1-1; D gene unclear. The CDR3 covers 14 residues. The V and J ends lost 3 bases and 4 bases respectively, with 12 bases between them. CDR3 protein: CASSFGPRGTEAFF. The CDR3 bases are TGTGCCAGCAGTTTCGGACCCCGGGGCACTGAAGCTTTCTTT.

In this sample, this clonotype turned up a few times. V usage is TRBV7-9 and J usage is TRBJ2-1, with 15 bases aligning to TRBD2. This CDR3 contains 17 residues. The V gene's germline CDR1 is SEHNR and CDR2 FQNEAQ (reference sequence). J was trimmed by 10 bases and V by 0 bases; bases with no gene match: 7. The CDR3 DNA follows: TGTGCCAGCAGCTTAGCGCAGGGACTAGCGGGAGGTCGCGAGCAGTTCTTC. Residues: CASSLAQGLAGGREQFF.

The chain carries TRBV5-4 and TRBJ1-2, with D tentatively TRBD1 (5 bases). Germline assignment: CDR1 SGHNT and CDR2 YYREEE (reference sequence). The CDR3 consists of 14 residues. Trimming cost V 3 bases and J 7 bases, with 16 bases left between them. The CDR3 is CASSYPGTLFGYTF. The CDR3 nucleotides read TGTGCCAGCAGCTACCCCGGGACGCTCTTTGGCTACACCTTC.

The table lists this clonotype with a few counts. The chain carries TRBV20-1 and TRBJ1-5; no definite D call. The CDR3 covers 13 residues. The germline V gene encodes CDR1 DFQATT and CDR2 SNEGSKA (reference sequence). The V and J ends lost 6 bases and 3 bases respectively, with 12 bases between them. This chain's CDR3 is CSATNWDNQPQHF. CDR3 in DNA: TGCAGTGCCACGAACTGGGACAATCAGCCCCAGCATTTT.

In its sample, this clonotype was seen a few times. CDR3 in amino acids: CSAHTETGYYGYTF. Written as DNA, the CDR3 is TGCAGTGCTCATACAGAGACAGGGTACTATGGCTACACCTTC. The chain has TRBV20-1 and TRBJ1-2; 7 bases match TRBD1. Germline CDR1 DFQATT, CDR2 SNEGSKA (reference sequence). The V gene end was trimmed by 5 bases and the J gene end by 3 bases; junction bases not matched to a gene: 9. This CDR3 comprises 14 residues.

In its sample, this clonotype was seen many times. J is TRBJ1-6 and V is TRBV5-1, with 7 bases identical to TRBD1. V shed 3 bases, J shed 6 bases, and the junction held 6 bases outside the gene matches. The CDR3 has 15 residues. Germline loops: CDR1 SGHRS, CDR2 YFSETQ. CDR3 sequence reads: CASSSTGQRNSPLHF. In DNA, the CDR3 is TGCGCCAGCAGCTCGACGGGACAGCGTAATTCACCCCTCCACTTT.

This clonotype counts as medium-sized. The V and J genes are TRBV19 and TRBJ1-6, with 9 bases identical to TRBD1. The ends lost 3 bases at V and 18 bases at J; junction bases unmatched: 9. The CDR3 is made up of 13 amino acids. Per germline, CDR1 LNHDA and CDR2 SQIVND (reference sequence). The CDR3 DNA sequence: TGTGCCAGTAGTATCGACCCCGGACAGGGGAGCCACTTT. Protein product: CASSIDPGQGSHF.

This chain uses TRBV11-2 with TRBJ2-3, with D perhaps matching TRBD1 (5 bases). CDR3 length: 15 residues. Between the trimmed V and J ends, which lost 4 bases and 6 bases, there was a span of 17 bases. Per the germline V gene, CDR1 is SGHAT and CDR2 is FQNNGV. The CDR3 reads CASSSRQKQPDTQYF. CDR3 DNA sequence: TGTGCCAGCAGCTCCAGACAGAAGCAGCCGGATACGCAGTATTTT.

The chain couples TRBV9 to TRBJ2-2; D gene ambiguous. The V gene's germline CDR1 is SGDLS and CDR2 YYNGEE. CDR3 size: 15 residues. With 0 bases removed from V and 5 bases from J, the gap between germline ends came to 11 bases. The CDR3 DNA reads TGTGCCAGCAGCGTAGTCCCTCGGGTGACCGGGGAGCTGTTTTTT. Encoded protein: CASSVVPRVTGELFF. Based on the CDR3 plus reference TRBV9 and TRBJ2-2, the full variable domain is DSGVTQTPKHLITATGQRVTLRCSPRSGDLSVYWYQQSLDQGLQFLIQYYNGEERAKGNILERFSAQQFPDLHSELNLSSLELGDSALYFCASSVVPRVTGELFFGEGSRLTVL.

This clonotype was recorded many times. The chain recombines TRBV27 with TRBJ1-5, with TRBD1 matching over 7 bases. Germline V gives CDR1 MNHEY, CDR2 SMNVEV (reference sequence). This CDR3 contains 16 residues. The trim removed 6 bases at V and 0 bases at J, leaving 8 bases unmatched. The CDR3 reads CASSRTGLNSNQPQHF. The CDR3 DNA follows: TGTGCCAGCAGCCGGACAGGCCTAAATAGCAATCAGCCCCAGCATTTT.

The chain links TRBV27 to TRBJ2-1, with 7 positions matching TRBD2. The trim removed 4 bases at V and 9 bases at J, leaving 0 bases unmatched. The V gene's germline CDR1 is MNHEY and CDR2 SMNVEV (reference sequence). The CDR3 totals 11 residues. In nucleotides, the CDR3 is TGTGCCAGCAGTTCGGGGGGTGAGCAGTTCTTC. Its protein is CASSSGGEQFF.

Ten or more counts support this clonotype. CDR3 sequence reads: CASRSGTGLRYTF. As DNA, the CDR3 is TGTGCCAGCAGGTCCGGGACAGGTCTCCGCTACACCTTC. V usage is TRBV7-9 and J usage is TRBJ1-2, with 8 bases aligning to TRBD1. CDR3 length: 13 amino acids. Trimming at V came to 6 bases and at J to 9 bases, leaving 9 bases not matched to a gene. The germline V gene encodes CDR1 SEHNR and CDR2 FQNEAQ (reference sequence).

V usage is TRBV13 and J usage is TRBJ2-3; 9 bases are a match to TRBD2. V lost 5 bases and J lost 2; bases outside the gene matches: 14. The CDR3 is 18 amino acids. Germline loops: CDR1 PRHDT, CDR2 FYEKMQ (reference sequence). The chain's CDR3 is CASSPWASGMITTDTQYF. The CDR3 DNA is TGTGCCAGCAGCCCTTGGGCTAGCGGGATGATTACCACAGATACGCAGTATTTT.